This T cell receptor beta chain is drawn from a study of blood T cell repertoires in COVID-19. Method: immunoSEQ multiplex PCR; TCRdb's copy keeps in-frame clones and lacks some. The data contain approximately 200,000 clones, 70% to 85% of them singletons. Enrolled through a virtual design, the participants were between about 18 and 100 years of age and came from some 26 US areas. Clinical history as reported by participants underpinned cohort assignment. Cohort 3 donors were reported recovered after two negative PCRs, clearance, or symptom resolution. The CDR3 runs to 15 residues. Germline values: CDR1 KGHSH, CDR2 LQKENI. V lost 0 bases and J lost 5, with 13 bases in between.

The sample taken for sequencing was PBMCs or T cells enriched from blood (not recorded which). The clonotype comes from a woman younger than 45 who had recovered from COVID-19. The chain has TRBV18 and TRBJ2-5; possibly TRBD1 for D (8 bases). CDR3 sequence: CASSPPGQGGETQYF. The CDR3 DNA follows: TGTGCCAGCTCACCACCTGGACAGGGAGGGGAGACCCAGTACTTC.